A single sample gave rise to the 30 T cell receptor beta chains below, sequenced in a study of T-cell memory formation after mild COVID-19. TCRdb reanalysed the 5' RACE reads using MiXCR and keeps one entry per CDR3 protein. The sample has 350,000 to 550,000 distinct CDR3 sequences, 18% seen once; the top ten hold around a fifth. What was sequenced was PBMCs or a T cell subset sorted from them (not recorded which). Source of these receptors: a man aged 18-30 years who had mild COVID-19 (a few samples of this study predate the infection). Cell type and time point are not known.

This clonotype was seen at least ten times. This rearrangement joins TRBV7-9 to TRBJ1-1, with unresolved D. Germline V CDR1 and CDR2: SEHNR, FQNEAQ (reference sequence). CDR3 length: 14 amino acids. V gave up 2 bases and J gave up 3 bases, with 10 bases separating them. The CDR3 loop is CASSLQAGDTEAFF. CDR3 nucleotide sequence: TGTGCCAGCAGCTTACAGGCCGGAGACACTGAAGCTTTCTTT.

This clonotype was found a few times. The chain uses TRBV5-1 and TRBJ1-2; 7 positions match TRBD1. Germline V gene data show CDR1 as SGHRS and CDR2 as YFSETQ. The J segment lost 8 bases and the V segment lost 0 bases, leaving 16 bases of the junction unmatched. This CDR3 contains 17 residues. The CDR3 nucleotides are TGCGCCAGCAGCTTGGCCTACCTAACACAGGGGAGAGGGGGCTACACCTTC. As protein: CASSLAYLTQGRGGYTF.

This clonotype has only a few counts. The gene calls are TRBV7-6 and TRBJ1-5; D possibly corresponds to TRBD1 (5 bases). The CDR3 consists of 13 residues. V lost 3 bases and J lost 8, with 11 bases in between. Germline V gives CDR1 SGHVS, CDR2 FNYEAQ. The CDR3, as DNA: TGTGCCAGCAGCTTTGGGGGGATGGAGCCCCAGCATTTT. As protein: CASSFGGMEPQHF.

This clonotype was seen only a few times. In DNA form, the CDR3 reads TGTGCCATCAGTGGCGGCACTGAAGCTTTCTTT. Residues: CAISGGTEAFF. The chain links TRBV10-3 to TRBJ1-1; D call uncertain. The CDR3 is 11 residues long. Per the germline V gene, CDR1 is ENHRY and CDR2 is SYGVKD. Between the trimmed V and J ends, which lost 4 bases and 4 bases, there was a span of 4 bases.

CDR3 in amino acids: CASSLINEQFF. The CDR3 region has the DNA TGTGCCAGCAGCTTAATCAATGAGCAGTTCTTC. This rearrangement joins TRBV11-2 to TRBJ2-1, with D uncertain. The V gene's germline CDR1 is SGHAT and CDR2 FQNNGV. CDR3 length equals 11 residues. V lost 2 bases and J 6 bases, leaving 2 bases between the germline ends.

V gene TRBV7-9 combines with J gene TRBJ2-1, with unresolved D. The CDR3 spans 12 residues. The germline CDR1 and CDR2 sequences are SEHNR and FQNEAQ (reference sequence). V was cut by 5 bases and J by 8 bases, with 10 bases left in between. CDR3 sequence: CASSIRVDEQFF. CDR3 DNA sequence: TGTGCCAGCAGCATAAGGGTGGATGAGCAGTTCTTC.

This chain links TRBV7-2 with TRBJ1-1; D ambiguous. This CDR3 contains 14 residues. Germline values: CDR1 SGHTA, CDR2 FQGNSA. Trimming removed 5 bases at V and 0 bases at J, with 10 bases between. This CDR3 reads CASSPTPVNTEAFF. Here the CDR3 DNA reads TGTGCCAGCAGCCCTACCCCGGTGAACACTGAAGCTTTCTTT.

The sample holds a few counts of this clonotype. The rearrangement uses TRBV4-3 and TRBJ1-2; tentative D call: TRBD1 (6 bases). The ends were cut back, 0 bases at V and 7 bases at J, with 9 bases in the middle. The CDR3 loop spans 13 amino acids. Germline V lookup: CDR1 LGHNA, CDR2 YSLEER. Here the CDR3 reads CASSQENRVGYTF. As DNA, the CDR3 is TGCGCCAGCAGCCAAGAAAACAGGGTTGGCTACACCTTC.

The chain employs TRBV5-1 and TRBJ1-2, with TRBD1 identical over 10 bases. The germline V gene encodes CDR1 SGHRS and CDR2 YFSETQ. J lost 9 bases, V lost 2 bases, and 16 bases had no gene match. The CDR3 extends over 17 amino acids. This chain's CDR3 is CASSLAGTGAYLASYTF. The CDR3 bases are TGCGCCAGCAGCTTAGCCGGGACAGGGGCCTACCTCGCGAGCTACACCTTC.

This clonotype was seen a handful of times. The CDR3 sequence is CASSLQGWAGELFF. CDR3 nucleotide sequence: TGCGCCAGCAGCCTACAGGGGTGGGCCGGGGAGCTGTTTTTT. The chain is built from TRBV4-1 and TRBJ2-2; 7 bases agree with TRBD1. In germline, CDR1 is MGHRA, CDR2 YSYEKL. There are 14 residues in the CDR3. Trimming took 4 bases from V and 6 from J; bases not matched to a gene: 5.

This clonotype appeared a few times. The chain employs TRBV5-1 and TRBJ2-5; D gene uncertain. This CDR3 contains 14 residues. V was shortened by 4 bases and J by 4 bases, with 14 bases between the two germline ends. Germline CDR1 reads SGHRS; CDR2 reads YFSETQ. CDR3 loop: CASSPEWAIETQYF. The CDR3 DNA follows: TGCGCCAGCAGCCCGGAATGGGCAATAGAGACCCAGTACTTC.

This clonotype has only a few counts. The chain employs TRBV7-9 and TRBJ2-5; the D gene is possibly TRBD1 (5 bases). Germline V gene data show CDR1 as SEHNR and CDR2 as FQNEAQ (reference sequence). V was shortened by 5 bases and J by 7 bases, with 14 bases between the two germline ends. This CDR3 has 13 amino acids. CDR3 sequence (DNA): TGTGCCAGCAGCCCCACAGGACCCGTGACCCAGTACTTC. Translation: CASSPTGPVTQYF. Combining the CDR3 with reference TRBV7-9 and TRBJ2-5 gives the whole variable domain DTGVSQNPRHKITKRGQNVTFRCDPISEHNRLYWYRQTLGQGPEFLTYFQNEAQLEKSRLLSDRFSAERPKGSFSTLEIQRTEQGDSAMYLCASSPTGPVTQYFGPGTRLLVL.

The chain links TRBV7-2 to TRBJ2-1, with a possible D match to TRBD2 (5 bases). Germline CDR1 and CDR2: SGHTA and FQGNSA. The CDR3 totals 16 residues. V was clipped by 3 bases and J by 0 bases, with 12 bases between them. CDR3 region: CASSFPPGVSYNEQFF. In DNA, the CDR3 is TGTGCCAGCAGCTTCCCCCCCGGGGTCTCCTACAATGAGCAGTTCTTC.

This clonotype was found a few times. The chain joins TRBV7-2 to TRBJ1-2, with D perhaps TRBD1 (5 bases). Germline CDR1 SGHTA, CDR2 FQGNSA. The ends were cut back, 2 bases at V and 4 bases at J, with 11 bases in the middle. The length of the CDR3 is 14 residues. The CDR3 sequence: CASSLKTQGYGYTF. CDR3 DNA: TGTGCCAGCAGCTTAAAGACGCAGGGCTATGGCTACACCTTC.

The rearrangement links TRBV9 to TRBJ2-3, with D possibly called TRBD1 or TRBD2 (6 bases each). The ends were cut back, 4 bases at V and 4 bases at J, with 13 bases in the middle. The germline V gene has CDR1 SGDLS and CDR2 YYNGEE. This CDR3 contains 14 residues. CDR3 nucleotide sequence: TGTGCCAGCAGCCCGCCGGGGGCCGCAGATACGCAGTATTTT. Translation gives CASSPPGAADTQYF.

This sequence joins TRBV12-3 or TRBV12-4 and TRBJ1-5; D unclear. This CDR3 spans 14 amino acids. Trimming cost V 6 bases and J 6 bases, with 15 bases left between them. The CDR3 reads CASSLGGLSQPQHF. DNA for the CDR3: TGTGCCAGCAGCCTGGGAGGGCTAAGTCAGCCCCAGCATTTT.

V gene TRBV10-3 combines with J gene TRBJ1-3, with TRBD1 as a possible D gene (5 bases). The ends were cut back, 10 bases at V and 4 bases at J, with 17 bases in the middle. The CDR3 is made up of 14 amino acids. Germline V gene data show CDR1 as ENHRY and CDR2 as SYGVKD. The CDR3 region has the DNA TGTGCCAACTCAGACAGCTTCGGGGGAAACACCATATATTTT. Protein product: CANSDSFGGNTIYF.

The gene calls are TRBV12-3 or TRBV12-4 and TRBJ2-4, with TRBD1 as a possible D gene (7 bases). The CDR3 is made up of 13 amino acids. V lost 6 bases and J 9 bases, leaving 15 bases between the germline ends. CDR3 bases: TGTGCCAGCAGCCCCTCAGGGGGGAGCATTCAGTACTTC. Translated: CASSPSGGSIQYF.

The chain recombines TRBV4-3 with TRBJ2-3; a weak D match, TRBD2 (6 bases). CDR3 length: 16 residues. Germline V gene lookup returns CDR1 LGHNA and CDR2 YSLEER. V lost 4 bases and J lost 0, with 14 bases in between. DNA of the CDR3: TGCGCCAGCAGCCCATTCACCGGGACTAGCACAGATACGCAGTATTTT. Its translation: CASSPFTGTSTDTQYF.

Only one count was recorded for this clonotype. The CDR3 here is CASSQPFRGTKNIQYF. DNA for the CDR3: TGCGCCAGCAGCCAGCCCTTCAGAGGGACCAAAAACATTCAGTACTTC. The V gene is TRBV4-1, the J gene TRBJ2-4; D is possibly TRBD2 (5 bases). V was pared by 3 bases and J by 2 bases, with 14 bases between. The CDR3 covers 16 residues. Germline loops: CDR1 MGHRA, CDR2 YSYEKL.

The chain links TRBV6-6 to TRBJ2-5, with D hard to call. The CDR3 sequence is 15 residues long. V lost 1 base to trimming and J lost 1 base, with 10 bases between them. Germline assignment: CDR1 MNHNY and CDR2 SVGAGI (reference sequence). CDR3 loop: CASSYWRVGQETQYF. The DNA for the CDR3 is TGTGCCAGCAGTTACTGGCGCGTGGGCCAAGAGACCCAGTACTTC.

The V call is TRBV27, the J call TRBJ2-7; D is tentatively TRBD1 or TRBD2 (5 bases each). The CDR3 is made up of 15 amino acids. In germline, CDR1 is MNHEY, CDR2 SMNVEV (reference sequence). V was shortened by 0 bases and J by 2 bases, with 11 bases between the two germline ends. The DNA for the CDR3 is TGTGCCAGCAGTTTATCGGTCGGGACGGCCTACGAGCAGTACGTC. It codes for CASSLSVGTAYEQYV.

This rearrangement joins TRBV27 to TRBJ2-7, with 10 bases matching TRBD2. V lost 5 bases, J lost 2 bases, and 6 bases stayed unmatched. The CDR3 has 15 amino acids. Germline CDR1 reads MNHEY; CDR2 reads SMNVEV (reference sequence). The DNA of the CDR3 is TGTGCCAGCAGTCCTAGCGGGGGAGACGCCTACGAGCAGTACTTC. Translated: CASSPSGGDAYEQYF.

The CDR3 loop is CASSADPAGNTQYF. The CDR3, as DNA: TGTGCCAGCAGCGCGGACCCGGCCGGGAATACGCAGTATTTT. This sequence joins TRBV9 and TRBJ2-3; D is perhaps TRBD2 (5 bases). The CDR3 sequence is 14 residues long. The germline gives CDR1 SGDLS, CDR2 YYNGEE. V was clipped by 3 bases and J by 7 bases, with 15 bases between them.

The V and J genes are TRBV6-5 and TRBJ1-6, with a possible D match to TRBD1 (5 bases). Germline V lookup: CDR1 MNHEY, CDR2 SVGAGI. Trimming stripped 2 bases from V and 2 bases from J, with 7 bases between. This CDR3 is 15 amino acids long. This CDR3 is CASSYRQTYNSPLHF. The CDR3 bases are TGTGCCAGCAGTTACCGACAGACCTATAATTCACCCCTCCACTTT.

This CDR3 is CASSLGGRGGSRTTEAFF. In DNA form, the CDR3 reads TGTGCCAGCAGCCTTGGCGGACGAGGGGGCAGCCGGACTACTGAAGCTTTCTTT. This rearrangement joins TRBV27 to TRBJ1-1, with 7 bases fitting TRBD1. Looked up from germline, CDR1 is MNHEY and CDR2 is SMNVEV (reference sequence). CDR3 size: 18 residues. V lost 6 bases and J lost 5; bases outside the gene matches: 21.

This clonotype turned up a few times. The rearrangement links TRBV4-3 to TRBJ1-1, with a weak D call TRBD1 (5 bases). V lost 2 bases and J lost 5, with 12 bases in between. The CDR3 extends over 14 amino acids. CDR1 LGHNA and CDR2 YSLEER come from the germline V gene. The CDR3 is CASSQPREGTEAFF. For the CDR3, the DNA is TGCGCCAGCAGCCAACCAAGGGAGGGGACTGAAGCTTTCTTT.

This clonotype was counted between two and nine times. This chain joins TRBV5-1 and TRBJ2-3, with TRBD2 identical over 10 bases. CDR3 length: 15 residues. CDR1 is SGHRS, CDR2 YFSETQ, per germline. Trimming at V came to 2 bases and at J to 4 bases, leaving 4 bases not matched to a gene. CDR3 sequence reads: CASSFGTSAADTQYF. The CDR3 nucleotides are TGCGCCAGCAGCTTTGGGACTAGCGCGGCAGATACGCAGTATTTT.

This clonotype was picked up a small number of times. The J gene is TRBJ1-2, the V gene TRBV27; tentative D call: TRBD1 (6 bases). The V gene's germline CDR1 is MNHEY and CDR2 SMNVEV (reference sequence). V shed 4 bases and J shed 2 bases, with 11 bases lying between them. The CDR3 totals 14 residues. This CDR3 is CASSYRGGNYGYTF. The DNA for the CDR3 is TGTGCCAGCAGTTACCGGGGGGGCAACTATGGCTACACCTTC.

In this sample, this clonotype turned up a few times. The rearrangement links TRBV4-1 to TRBJ2-3, with TRBD2 matching over 7 bases. The CDR3 totals 15 residues. Looked up from germline, CDR1 is MGHRA and CDR2 is YSYEKL. V lost 2 bases and J lost 5; bases outside the gene matches: 7. The CDR3 is CASSQLADDQDTQYF. DNA for the CDR3: TGCGCCAGCAGCCAACTAGCGGATGACCAAGATACGCAGTATTTT.